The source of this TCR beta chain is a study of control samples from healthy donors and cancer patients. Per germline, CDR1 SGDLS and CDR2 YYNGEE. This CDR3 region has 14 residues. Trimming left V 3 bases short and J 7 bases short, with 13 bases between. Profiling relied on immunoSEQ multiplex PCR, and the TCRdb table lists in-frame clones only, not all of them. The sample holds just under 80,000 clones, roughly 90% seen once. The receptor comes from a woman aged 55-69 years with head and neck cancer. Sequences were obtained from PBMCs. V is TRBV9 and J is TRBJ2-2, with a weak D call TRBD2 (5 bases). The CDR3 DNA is TGTGCCAGCAGCGGAACTAGTGACGGCGGGGAGCTGTTTTTT. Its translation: CASSGTSDGGELFF.